The present TCR beta chain was sequenced within a study of blood T cells in healthy people across ages. Combining a sample-barcoded 5' primer with a J-beta primer mix, a second PCR ran for about 7 to 12 cycles. TCRdb called the 5' RACE reads again in MiXCR, with one record for every CDR3 protein. The table records over 550,000 distinct CDR3 sequences, approximately 30% of them present only once. This clonotype was counted between two and nine times. Germline CDR1 is SGHVS and CDR2 is FQNEAQ. The CDR3 has 16 residues. V lost 7 bases and J 0 bases, leaving 13 bases between the germline ends. Sequencing was done on a sample of blood. This chain links TRBV7-8 with TRBJ1-6, with no clear D. The sequence was obtained from a woman over 75 in good health. CDR3 in DNA: TGTGCCAGCAAACGGAGTAGGAGCTCCTATAATTCACCCCTCCACTTT. This sequence encodes CASKRSRSSYNSPLHF.